A selection of T cell receptor beta chains follows, all from one sample in a study of T cells in Graves' hyperthyroidism and ophthalmopathy. Using its own MiXCR run on the multiplex PCR reads, TCRdb lists one record per CDR3 protein. This table has around 300,000 distinct CDR3 sequences, around 15% appearing once. The source material was blood. All receptors come from a woman between 40 and 50 years old with Graves' ophthalmopathy. The CDR3 runs from the conserved cysteine through the conserved F or W. Fields, in order: CDR3 protein, CDR3 DNA, D gene, V gene, J gene, clone size. The D gene is left open where the match is weak. Rows give clone size only sometimes, using once, few, many, or a class for an expanded clone.

CDR3: CSARAYNEQFF
DNA: TGCAGTGCTAGAGCATACAATGAGCAGTTCTTC
D: NA
V: TRBV20-1
J: TRBJ2-1
size: many

CDR3: CSARAPDTSYEQYF
DNA: TGCAGTGCTAGAGCTCCGGACACCTCCTACGAGCAGTACTTC
D: NA
V: TRBV20-1
J: TRBJ2-7
size: NA

CDR3: CASSYPPGQLLEGYTF
DNA: TGTGCCAGCAGTTACCCGCCGGGACAGTTGCTAGAGGGCTACACCTTC
D: TRBD1
V: TRBV6-5
J: TRBJ1-2
size: NA

CDR3: CASSQDRLAGATGELFF
DNA: TGTGCCAGCAGCCAAGATCGTCTAGCGGGAGCCACCGGGGAGCTGTTTTTT
D: TRBD2
V: TRBV3-1
J: TRBJ2-2
size: few

CDR3: CASSPQGNEQFF
DNA: TGTGCCAGTAGTCCACAGGGGAATGAGCAGTTCTTC
D: TRBD1
V: TRBV19
J: TRBJ2-1
size: few

CDR3: CASRTPTGSGANVLTF
DNA: TGTGCCAGCAGGACTCCTACAGGGTCTGGGGCCAACGTCCTGACTTTC
D: NA
V: TRBV2
J: TRBJ2-6
size: NA

CDR3: CASSQTGGLQPQHF
DNA: TGTGCCAGCAGCCAGACAGGGGGCCTTCAGCCCCAGCATTTT
D: TRBD1
V: TRBV3-1
J: TRBJ1-5
size: few

CDR3: CASSLGLAGGLSADTQYF
DNA: TGTGCCAGCAGCTTGGGACTAGCGGGGGGGCTTAGTGCAGATACGCAGTATTTT
D: TRBD2
V: TRBV5-4
J: TRBJ2-3
size: NA

CDR3: CASSLGIVGEQYF
DNA: TGTGCCAGCAGTTTGGGGATTGTTGGCGAGCAGTACTTC
D: NA
V: TRBV28
J: TRBJ2-7
size: many

CDR3: CASSGTILSEQYF
DNA: TGCGCCAGTTCCGGGACTATCTTGTCCGAGCAGTACTTC
D: TRBD2
V: TRBV10-1
J: TRBJ2-7
size: many

CDR3: CASSEPGQGIYEQYF
DNA: TGTGCCAGCAGTGAACCTGGACAGGGGATCTACGAGCAGTACTTC
D: TRBD1
V: TRBV2
J: TRBJ2-7
size: many

CDR3: CASRSQRAPSYEQYF
DNA: TGTGCCAGCAGGTCACAACGGGCCCCCTCCTACGAGCAGTACTTC
D: NA
V: TRBV6-1
J: TRBJ2-7
size: many

CDR3: CASSVTGGTNEKLFF
DNA: TGTGCCAGCAGTGTCACAGGGGGAACTAATGAAAAACTGTTTTTT
D: TRBD1
V: TRBV6-1
J: TRBJ1-4
size: many

CDR3: CASSEQGKGSPLHF
DNA: TGTGCCAGCAGTGAACAGGGGAAAGGATCACCCCTCCACTTT
D: NA
V: TRBV2
J: TRBJ1-6
size: many

CDR3: CASSMSEGLGWNTEAFF
DNA: TGTGCCAGTAGTATGTCGGAGGGTCTGGGTTGGAACACTGAAGCTTTCTTT
D: NA
V: TRBV19
J: TRBJ1-1
size: few

CDR3: CASSETGGHQPQHF
DNA: TGTGCCAGCAGTGAGACAGGGGGCCATCAGCCCCAGCATTTT
D: TRBD1
V: TRBV2
J: TRBJ1-5
size: many

CDR3: CSARGGGPETQYF
DNA: TGCAGTGCTAGGGGAGGGGGACCAGAGACCCAGTACTTC
D: NA
V: TRBV20-1
J: TRBJ2-5
size: NA

CDR3: CASSERGTGGSQPQHF
DNA: TGTGCCAGCAGCGAACGTGGGACAGGGGGTTCTCAGCCCCAGCATTTT
D: TRBD1
V: TRBV12-3/TRBV12-4
J: TRBJ1-5
size: many

CDR3: CASSDRTSGLFYPPYNEQFF
DNA: TGTGCCAGCAGTGACAGGACTAGCGGGTTATTTTACCCACCCTACAATGAGCAGTTCTTC
D: TRBD2
V: TRBV25-1
J: TRBJ2-1
size: NA

CDR3: CASSLSGETGELFF
DNA: TGCGCCAGCAGCTTGTCGGGAGAAACCGGGGAGCTGTTTTTT
D: NA
V: TRBV5-1
J: TRBJ2-2
size: few

CDR3: CASSPISVWGNYEQYF
DNA: TGTGCCAGCAGTCCTATATCGGTCTGGGGGAACTACGAGCAGTACTTC
D: NA
V: TRBV28
J: TRBJ2-7
size: many

CDR3: CASSPFGGGSNEQFF
DNA: TGTGCCAGCAGCCCATTTGGCGGGGGGTCGAATGAGCAGTTCTTC
D: TRBD2
V: TRBV13
J: TRBJ2-1
size: many

CDR3: CASSSAFQVTGELFF
DNA: TGTGCCAGCAGCTCCGCGTTCCAGGTCACCGGGGAGCTGTTTTTT
D: NA
V: TRBV7-9
J: TRBJ2-2
size: many

CDR3: CASRGYSGLEQYF
DNA: TGTGCCAGCAGGGGATATTCGGGACTCGAGCAGTACTTC
D: NA
V: TRBV2
J: TRBJ2-7
size: many

CDR3: CATSTGVSTDTQYF
DNA: TGTGCCACCAGCACCGGTGTGAGCACAGATACGCAGTATTTT
D: NA
V: TRBV15
J: TRBJ2-3
size: NA

CDR3: CASEGGLAGSTPREQFF
DNA: TGTGCCAGTGAAGGGGGGCTAGCGGGGAGCACCCCGAGGGAGCAGTTCTTC
D: TRBD2
V: TRBV19
J: TRBJ2-1
size: many

CDR3: CASSLASQGEAFF
DNA: TGTGCCAGCAGCTTGGCATCCCAGGGTGAAGCTTTCTTT
D: NA
V: TRBV5-4
J: TRBJ1-1
size: few

CDR3: CASSYGQALSPLHF
DNA: TGCGCCAGCAGCTACGGACAGGCTTTATCACCCCTCCACTTT
D: TRBD1
V: TRBV5-1
J: TRBJ1-6
size: NA

CDR3: CASSPGTSEYNEQFF
DNA: TGTGCCAGCAGCCCAGGGACTAGCGAGTACAATGAGCAGTTCTTC
D: TRBD2
V: TRBV7-9
J: TRBJ2-1
size: many

CDR3: CASRTSAGGRDTIYF
DNA: TGTGCCAGCAGAACAAGCGCCGGTGGACGGGACACCATATATTTT
D: NA
V: TRBV28
J: TRBJ1-3
size: NA

CDR3: CASSESRAGQETQYF
DNA: TGTGCCAGCAGTGAAAGTCGGGCCGGACAAGAGACCCAGTACTTC
D: NA
V: TRBV25-1
J: TRBJ2-5
size: many

CDR3: CASSIHRQYGYTF
DNA: TGCGCCAGCAGCATCCATCGACAGTATGGCTACACCTTC
D: NA
V: TRBV5-1
J: TRBJ1-2
size: few

CDR3: CASLRDRNNNEQFF
DNA: TGTGCCAGCCTCCGGGACAGGAATAACAATGAGCAGTTCTTC
D: TRBD1
V: TRBV5-6
J: TRBJ2-1
size: NA

CDR3: CAWSPGWGEAFF
DNA: TGTGCCTGGAGCCCGGGCTGGGGTGAAGCTTTCTTT
D: NA
V: TRBV30
J: TRBJ1-1
size: many

CDR3: CASSPYRAGNTIYF
DNA: TGTGCCAGCAGCCCGTACAGGGCAGGAAACACCATATATTTT
D: NA
V: TRBV5-4
J: TRBJ1-3
size: NA

CDR3: CASSLQGHEQYF
DNA: TGCGCCAGCAGCTTGCAGGGGCACGAGCAGTACTTC
D: NA
V: TRBV5-1
J: TRBJ2-7
size: many

CDR3: CASSYDRESGNEQFF
DNA: TGTGCCAGCAGTTACGACAGGGAGTCGGGAAATGAGCAGTTCTTC
D: TRBD1
V: TRBV6-2/TRBV6-3
J: TRBJ2-1
size: few

CDR3: CSAQRSNTEAFF
DNA: TGCAGCGCCCAAAGATCGAACACTGAAGCTTTCTTT
D: NA
V: TRBV29-1
J: TRBJ1-1
size: many

CDR3: CASSQDLRVGMETTNEKLFF
DNA: TGTGCCAGCAGCCAAGATCTAAGGGTGGGGATGGAAACAACTAATGAAAAACTGTTTTTT
D: NA
V: TRBV3-1
J: TRBJ1-4
size: few

CDR3: CSVVLDGYEQYF
DNA: TGCAGCGTTGTATTGGACGGCTACGAGCAGTACTTC
D: NA
V: TRBV29-1
J: TRBJ2-7
size: NA

CDR3: CASSEVVRGELFF
DNA: TGTGCCAGCAGTGAAGTCGTTAGGGGGGAGCTGTTTTTT
D: NA
V: TRBV2
J: TRBJ2-2
size: few

CDR3: CASSPGLAGEQETQYF
DNA: TGTGCCAGCAGCCCGGGACTAGCGGGGGAACAAGAGACCCAGTACTTC
D: TRBD2
V: TRBV11-3
J: TRBJ2-5
size: many

CDR3: CASSPRTAKETQYF
DNA: TGTGCCAGCAGCCCCCGGACAGCTAAAGAGACCCAGTACTTC
D: NA
V: TRBV11-2
J: TRBJ2-5
size: many

CDR3: CASSPSGGLGDTQYF
DNA: TGTGCCAGCAGCCCGAGCGGGGGGCTGGGGGATACGCAGTATTTT
D: TRBD2
V: TRBV11-3
J: TRBJ2-3
size: many

CDR3: CASSSQTDDTLHYEQYF
DNA: TGTGCCAGCAGCTCCCAAACGGACGACACTCTGCATTACGAGCAGTACTTC
D: NA
V: TRBV27
J: TRBJ2-7
size: NA

CDR3: CASSLDPDRSEFF
DNA: TGTGCCAGCAGCTTAGATCCGGACAGGTCGGAGTTCTTC
D: TRBD1
V: TRBV11-3
J: TRBJ2-1
size: NA

CDR3: CAWTAYHGSPLHF
DNA: TGTGCCTGGACAGCCTATCACGGTTCACCCCTCCACTTT
D: NA
V: TRBV30
J: TRBJ1-6
size: once